The 3 T cell receptor beta chains reported below all come from one sample, sequenced in a study of cytomegalovirus exposure and HLA in healthy donors. The data were produced by immunoSEQ multiplex PCR, yet TCRdb's version contains in-frame clones alone and is incomplete. Here the sample spans more than 95,000 clones, roughly 86% being singletons. Material: PBMCs. The receptors derive from a woman under 30 in good health and CMV-seropositive.

The chain recombines TRBV28 with TRBJ1-5; 8 bases fit TRBD1. The CDR3 loop spans 15 amino acids. CDR1 MDHEN and CDR2 SYDVKM come from the germline V gene. Trimming at V came to 7 bases and at J to 7 bases, leaving 12 bases not matched to a gene. This CDR3 reads CASTTTGAAWQPQHF. In DNA, the CDR3 is TGTGCCAGCACCACGACAGGGGCGGCGTGGCAGCCCCAGCATTTT.

The chain combines TRBV13 with TRBJ2-6; no definite D call. The germline V gene encodes CDR1 PRHDT and CDR2 FYEKMQ (reference sequence). This CDR3 has 16 residues. The V end lost 3 bases, the J end lost 2 bases, and 11 bases lay between the germline ends. The CDR3 spells CASSLRQVAGANVLTF. The CDR3 DNA sequence: TGTGCCAGCAGCTTGCGTCAGGTGGCTGGGGCCAACGTCCTGACTTTC.

The chain employs TRBV6-4 and TRBJ2-1; TRBD2 matches at 9 bases. The CDR3 runs to 14 residues. Germline lookup yields CDR1 MRHNA and CDR2 SNTAGT. The ends lost 4 bases at V and 7 bases at J; junction bases unmatched: 5. CDR3 DNA: TGTGCCAGCAGTGCTAGCGGGATGGGAAATGAGCAGTTCTTC. This translates into CASSASGMGNEQFF.